Sequencing of this TCR beta chain was carried out in a study of molecular identifiers for immune sequencing clone quantification. Study overall: Replicates involved a five-way split of RNA from about 19,000 or 110,000 naive CD8 cells, with sequencing of four. Study-wide results and caveats: Single-cell amounts of spiked Jurkat TCR RNA were reportedly detectable among roughly 1 million naive cells. Highly expanded clone sizes could be underestimated by identical TCR molecules sharing a barcode.

The germline V gene has CDR1 LGHDT and CDR2 YNNKEL (reference sequence). The CDR3 totals 13 residues. Trimming shortened V by 7 bases and J by 3 bases, and 10 bases separated the two germline ends. This clonotype was detected a few times. The antigen is unknown. Naive CD8 T cells, phenotype CD8+CD4-CCR7+CD45RA+, were sorted. TCRdb reanalysed the PCR reads using MiXCR and keeps one entry per CDR3 protein. The repertoire holds around 300,000 distinct CDR3 sequences, with over 20% as singletons. The sequence was obtained from a human donor in good health. Some libraries in this study had Jurkat cell RNA spiked in. Sequencing was done on a sample of naive CD8+ T cells from blood, with Jurkat cell RNA spiked in. Subset of the sample: FACS-sorted CD8+CD4-CCR7+CD45RA+ naive T cells. V is TRBV3-1 and J is TRBJ2-1; perhaps TRBD2 as D (5 bases). The CDR3, as DNA: TGTGCCAGCATGTCACTAGACTACAATGAGCAGTTCTTC. Amino acid sequence: CASMSLDYNEQFF.